A selection of T cell receptor beta chains follows, all from one sample in a study of OX40 agonist ivuxolimab in advanced cancers. The protocol was immunoSEQ multiplex PCR, while the TCRdb copy is restricted to in-frame clones and leaves out a portion. The table shows approximately 91,000 clones, with about 87% occurring only once. This sample comprised CD4+ or CD8+ T cells sorted from blood, obtained in a trial of the OX40 agonist ivuxolimab. These receptors all stem from an adult with an advanced solid tumor such as melanoma, head and neck, liver or kidney cancer. CDR3s include the opening cysteine and the closing phenylalanine or tryptophan. A D gene is named only where the DNA matches it firmly. Size is stated for part of the rows, as once, few or many counts, or as a class when the clone is expanded.

NA,TRBD2,TRBV7-2,TRBJ2-5,TGTGCCAGCAGTCCTACTAGCGGGAGGGCCTACGAGACCCAGTACTTC,CASSPTSGRAYETQYF
NA,TRBD2,TRBV11-2,TRBJ2-7,TGTGCCAGCAGCGCCGTTGGGGCGGGAGGCGAGCAGTACTTC,CASSAVGAGGEQYF
NA,TRBD2,TRBV6-5,TRBJ2-7,TGTGCCACCGCGGGACTAGCTACCTACGAGCAGTACTTC,CATAGLATYEQYF
NA,TRBD2,TRBV19,TRBJ2-2,TGTGCCAGTAGTATAGGTGTACTAGCGGACATCACCGGGGAGCTGTTTTTT,CASSIGVLADITGELFF
NA,NA,TRBV4-3,TRBJ1-2,TGCGCCAGCAGCCAAGTTTCAGGGACCCTCAACTATGGCTACACCTTC,CASSQVSGTLNYGYTF
few,TRBD2,TRBV6-4,TRBJ2-7,TGTGCCAGCCCGACGGGGAGGGCGCGGGCCTACGAGCAGTACTTC,CASPTGRARAYEQYF
NA,NA,TRBV11-2,TRBJ2-2,TGTGCCAGCAGCTTAGGGTCGAACACCGGGGAGCTGTTTTTT,CASSLGSNTGELFF
once,TRBD2,TRBV5-1,TRBJ2-5,TGCGCCAGCAGCTTGGCCGGGACTAGCGGGAGGACCGGCGAGACCCAGTACTTC,CASSLAGTSGRTGETQYF
NA,NA,TRBV5-5,TRBJ2-3,TGTGCCAGCAGCTTGGTGGAGGGAACAGATACGCAGTATTTT,CASSLVEGTDTQYF
NA,NA,TRBV19,TRBJ1-3,TGTGCCAGTAGTATAGAAGGCAGGGGAAGCTCTGGAAACACCATATATTTT,CASSIEGRGSSGNTIYF
NA,NA,TRBV11-2,TRBJ2-5,TGTGCCAGCAGCTTAGCGGGGCGGGGCCAAGAGACCCAGTACTTC,CASSLAGRGQETQYF
NA,NA,TRBV19,TRBJ1-5,TGTGCCAGTAGTATCCCGAATGAGGGGATCAATCAGCCCCAGCATTTT,CASSIPNEGINQPQHF
NA,NA,TRBV5-1,TRBJ2-1,TGCGCCAGCAGCCGGGACATCCGAAGCTCCTACAATGAGCAGTTCTTC,CASSRDIRSSYNEQFF
NA,NA,TRBV19,TRBJ1-5,TGTGCCAGTAGTCCCAACAATCAGCCCCAGCATTTT,CASSPNNQPQHF
NA,NA,TRBV6-9,TRBJ1-6,TGTGCCAGCAGTTGGGTCCTAAGCTCCTATAATTCACCCCTCCACTTT,CASSWVLSSYNSPLHF
NA,TRBD1,TRBV28,TRBJ2-1,TGTGCCAGCAGTGGGGTATTGGGACAGGGGACCCGCAATGAGCAGTTCTTC,CASSGVLGQGTRNEQFF
NA,NA,TRBV30,TRBJ1-4,TGTGCCTGGACGGGTACAACTAATGAAAAACTGTTTTTT,CAWTGTTNEKLFF
NA,NA,TRBV23-1,TRBJ2-7,TGCGCCATTAGAACAGGGTCCTACGAGCAGTACTTC,CAIRTGSYEQYF
NA,NA,TRBV4-1,TRBJ2-5,TGCGCCAGCAGCCAACAAATTACCGGGACACAAGAGACCCAGTACTTC,CASSQQITGTQETQYF
NA,TRBD1,TRBV5-1,TRBJ2-7,TGCGCCAGCAGCTTGGGACAGGGGTTTTACGAGCAGTACTTC,CASSLGQGFYEQYF
NA,TRBD1,TRBV6-4,TRBJ2-2,TGTGCCAGCAGTCCGAGACAGGGGGCGAACACCGGGGAGCTGTTTTTT,CASSPRQGANTGELFF
NA,NA,TRBV7-6,TRBJ2-1,TGTGCCAGCAGCTTAGGGCTCCACAATGAGCAGTTCTTC,CASSLGLHNEQFF
NA,NA,TRBV13,TRBJ1-6,TGTGCCAGCAGCCTGGGGGGGGTCGTTAATTCACCCCTCCACTTT,CASSLGGVVNSPLHF
NA,NA,TRBV11-2,TRBJ2-1,TGTGCCAGCAGCTTATTCCCGGGAAACAATGAGCAGTTCTTC,CASSLFPGNNEQFF
NA,NA,TRBV19,TRBJ1-1,TGTGCCAGTAGTACGACAGTTAACACTGAAGCTTTCTTT,CASSTTVNTEAFF
few,TRBD1,TRBV4-3,TRBJ2-6,TGCGCCAGCAGCCAGGGGACAGGGCGAACTGGGGCCAACGTCCTGACTTTC,CASSQGTGRTGANVLTF
NA,NA,TRBV7-2,TRBJ1-2,TGTGCCAGCAGCGCCTCGGGACTCCATAACTATGGCTACACCTTC,CASSASGLHNYGYTF
once,NA,TRBV5-1,TRBJ2-3,TGCGCCAGCAGCTTGCAGGGCTTCACAGATACGCAGTATTTT,CASSLQGFTDTQYF